The 30 T cell receptor beta chains presented below share a single source sample, sequenced in a study of early T cells in non-severe SARS-CoV-2 infection. MiXCR, run by TCRdb on the 5' RACE reads, gives a single entry per CDR3 protein. Among over 70,000 distinct CDR3 sequences listed, 14% were seen once. The sample comprised whole blood. These receptor sequences come from an adult who was a healthcare worker with PCR-confirmed SARS-CoV-2 infection or an uninfected control (not recorded which).

In its sample, this clonotype was seen a few times. V and J are TRBV5-1 and TRBJ1-1, with a possible D match to TRBD1 (5 bases). V was shortened by 5 bases and J by 2 bases, with 13 bases between the two germline ends. CDR1 and CDR2 from the germline V gene are SGHRS and YFSETQ. The CDR3 consists of 14 residues. The CDR3 region is CASRTSGFNTEAFF. The CDR3 region has the DNA TGCGCCAGCAGGACCTCAGGGTTCAACACTGAAGCTTTCTTT.

The table lists this clonotype with a few counts. The chain carries TRBV29-1 and TRBJ1-2, with unresolved D. This CDR3 is 10 amino acids long. The V gene lost 4 bases and the J gene lost 4 bases, with 4 bases spanning the gap. Germline V lookup: CDR1 SQVTM, CDR2 ANQGSEA. The CDR3 spells CSVVTYGYTF. Here the CDR3 DNA reads TGCAGCGTTGTGACCTATGGCTACACCTTC.

This clonotype was seen a few times. The J gene is TRBJ1-1, the V gene TRBV15; no clear D. Germline assignment: CDR1 LNHNV and CDR2 YYDKDF (reference sequence). This CDR3 has 13 residues. V shed 3 bases and J shed 3 bases, with 8 bases lying between them. CDR3 in amino acids: CATSRKGDTEAFF. The CDR3 DNA reads as TGTGCCACCAGCAGGAAGGGTGACACTGAAGCTTTCTTT.

This clonotype has ten or more counts. The chain joins TRBV9 to TRBJ2-7; tentatively, D is TRBD1 (6 bases). Per germline, CDR1 SGDLS and CDR2 YYNGEE. The ends were cut back, 2 bases at V and 0 bases at J, with 9 bases in the middle. The CDR3 consists of 14 residues. The CDR3 loop reads CASSVLDSSYEQYF. CDR3 DNA sequence: TGTGCCAGCAGCGTGCTGGACAGCTCCTACGAGCAGTACTTC.

This clonotype was observed many times. This chain connects TRBV19 to TRBJ2-7; maybe TRBD1 (7 bases). The CDR3 is 15 amino acids. V was cut by 3 bases and J by 3 bases, with 15 bases left in between. Per germline, CDR1 LNHDA and CDR2 SQIVND (reference sequence). The CDR3, as DNA: TGTGCCAGTAGTATTTTTGCGGGACAGCTCTACGAGCAGTACTTC. Protein: CASSIFAGQLYEQYF.

The chain uses TRBV25-1 and TRBJ2-1; 11 bases fit TRBD2. V gave up 1 base and J gave up 5 bases; unmatched junction bases: 4. The CDR3 contains 16 residues. CDR1 is MGHDK and CDR2 is SYGVNS in the germline V gene. The CDR3 sequence: CASSEFSGRGNNEQFF. For the CDR3, the DNA is TGTGCCAGCAGTGAATTTAGCGGGAGGGGAAACAATGAGCAGTTCTTC.

Only a few counts were recorded for this clonotype. The genes are TRBV7-9 and TRBJ2-1, with 11 positions matching TRBD2. Per the germline V gene, CDR1 is SEHNR and CDR2 is FQNEAQ (reference sequence). The trim removed 6 bases at V and 3 bases at J, leaving 16 bases unmatched. This CDR3 is built from 19 residues. As DNA, the CDR3 is TGTGCCAGCAGTCCCGGACTAGCGGGTAAACATCCCAACTACAATGAGCAGTTCTTC. The encoded protein is CASSPGLAGKHPNYNEQFF.

The chain uses TRBV30 and TRBJ1-5; possible D gene TRBD1, 5 bases. CDR1 is GTSNPN and CDR2 is SVGIG in the germline V gene (reference sequence). CDR3 size: 14 residues. Trimming removed 3 bases at V and 6 bases at J, with 15 bases between. The CDR3 nucleotides are TGTGCCTGGAGCCCCAGAGGGGAAGGTCAGCCCCAGCATTTT. Protein product: CAWSPRGEGQPQHF. Filled out from reference TRBV30 and TRBJ1-5, the complete variable domain reads SQTIHQWPATLVQPVGSPLSLECTVEGTSNPNLYWYRQAAGRGLQLLFYSVGIGQISSEVPQNLSASRPQDRQFILSSKKLLLSDSGFYLCAWSPRGEGQPQHFGDGTRLSIL.

This sequence joins TRBV10-3 and TRBJ1-5; maybe TRBD1 (6 bases). Germline CDR1 and CDR2: ENHRY and SYGVKD. The ends were cut back, 3 bases at V and 5 bases at J, with 14 bases in the middle. The CDR3 has 15 amino acids. The CDR3 reads CAISEGRGGDQPQHF. CDR3 bases: TGTGCCATCAGTGAAGGAAGGGGGGGCGATCAGCCCCAGCATTTT.

The chain's CDR3 is CASSPVGGRDEQYF. The CDR3 coding sequence is TGTGCCAGCTCCCCCGTGGGGGGGCGCGACGAGCAGTACTTC. The V call is TRBV27, the J call TRBJ2-7; weak D call: TRBD2 (7 bases). V gave up 8 bases and J gave up 5 bases, with 19 bases separating them. The CDR3 is made up of 14 amino acids. The germline gives CDR1 MNHEY, CDR2 SMNVEV (reference sequence).

This clonotype has ten or more counts. The chain is built from TRBV20-1 and TRBJ2-7; TRBD1 matches at 7 bases. The CDR3 spans 15 residues. V gave up 1 base and J gave up 3 bases; unmatched junction bases: 9. CDR1 is DFQATT, CDR2 SNEGSKA, per germline (reference sequence). The CDR3 DNA reads TGCAGTGCTAGAGGTATCGGGACAGATTACTACGAGCAGTACTTC. Residues: CSARGIGTDYYEQYF.

This chain links TRBV12-3 or TRBV12-4 with TRBJ1-5, with no clear D. CDR3 length equals 13 residues. Trimming left V 4 bases short and J 7 bases short, with 11 bases between. This CDR3 reads CASSSMRGQPQHF. Written as DNA, the CDR3 is TGTGCCAGCAGTTCTATGCGCGGGCAGCCCCAGCATTTT.

This clonotype was seen many times. The V gene is TRBV5-1, the J gene TRBJ2-3; perhaps TRBD2 as D (6 bases). The length of the CDR3 is 13 residues. The germline V and J ends were trimmed by 4 bases and 5 bases, with 11 bases remaining between them. CDR1 SGHRS and CDR2 YFSETQ come from the germline V gene. The CDR3: CASSRGAGDTQYF. The CDR3 nucleotides are TGCGCCAGCAGCCGCGGGGCCGGAGATACGCAGTATTTT.

This clonotype has just a few counts. The chain uses TRBV6-5 and TRBJ2-7; weak D call: TRBD2 (5 bases). Germline V gives CDR1 MNHEY, CDR2 SVGAGI. Trimming shortened V by 2 bases and J by 0 bases, and 17 bases separated the two germline ends. The CDR3 runs to 17 residues. The CDR3 protein is CASSYGWEPSSSYEQYF. In DNA form, the CDR3 reads TGTGCCAGCAGTTACGGGTGGGAGCCCTCCAGCTCCTACGAGCAGTACTTC.

The CDR3 loop is CASSCRQGSSYEQYF. The CDR3 nucleotides read TGCGCCAGCAGCTGTCGACAGGGAAGCTCCTACGAGCAGTACTTC. The chain has TRBV5-1 and TRBJ2-7; the match to TRBD1 covers 7 bases. Per the germline V gene, CDR1 is SGHRS and CDR2 is YFSETQ. The CDR3 length is 15 residues. Unmatched junction bases numbered 6, after V lost 3 bases and J lost 0 bases.

The chain is built from TRBV29-1 and TRBJ1-2; D not certain. The germline V gene has CDR1 SQVTM and CDR2 ANQGSEA. This CDR3 region has 14 residues. Trimming shortened V by 3 bases and J by 4 bases, and 15 bases separated the two germline ends. In DNA form, the CDR3 reads TGCAGCGTTGAGGCCTTGGACGGAATCTATGGCTACACCTTC. Residues: CSVEALDGIYGYTF.

In its sample, this clonotype was seen a few times. The CDR3 DNA follows: TGCGCCAGCAGACCGGCCCTGAGGGACGAGCAGTACTTC. Protein product: CASRPALRDEQYF. The rearrangement uses TRBV5-1 and TRBJ2-7; D possibly corresponds to TRBD2 (5 bases). The CDR3 loop spans 13 amino acids. V was cut by 5 bases and J by 5 bases, with 14 bases left in between. Germline CDR1 and CDR2: SGHRS and YFSETQ.

This clonotype was counted between two and nine times. This chain joins TRBV4-1 and TRBJ2-1; D is possibly TRBD1 (5 bases). V was cut by 0 bases and J by 5 bases, with 8 bases left in between. The CDR3 covers 14 residues. Germline V gene lookup returns CDR1 MGHRA and CDR2 YSYEKL. CDR3: CASSQDFRDNEQFF. As DNA, the CDR3 is TGCGCCAGCAGCCAAGATTTCAGGGACAATGAGCAGTTCTTC.

This clonotype was seen at least ten times. This chain connects TRBV29-1 to TRBJ2-5; D might be TRBD2 (6 bases). Trimming took off 5 bases at V and 4 bases at J, with 11 bases between the two ends. From germline, CDR1 is SQVTM and CDR2 ANQGSEA. CDR3 length: 12 amino acids. The CDR3: CSVRRVGETQYF. In DNA, the CDR3 is TGCAGCGTTCGGAGGGTGGGAGAGACCCAGTACTTC.

This clonotype was detected only a few times. The J gene is TRBJ2-1, the V gene TRBV11-2; D is unresolved. The germline V and J ends were trimmed by 3 bases and 8 bases, with 11 bases remaining between them. From germline, CDR1 is SGHAT and CDR2 FQNNGV. The CDR3 totals 13 residues. The CDR3 region has the DNA TGTGCCAGCAGCTTTCGGCCAATGGATGAGCAGTTCTTC. Amino acid sequence: CASSFRPMDEQFF.

This clonotype has only a few counts. J is TRBJ1-1 and V is TRBV12-3 or TRBV12-4; D is unclear. V was shortened by 1 base and J by 4 bases, with 7 bases between the two germline ends. The CDR3 has 13 residues. The DNA for the CDR3 is TGTGCCAGCAGTTTAGGGTGGGTCACTGAAGCTTTCTTT. It encodes CASSLGWVTEAFF.

This clonotype has more than one count but fewer than ten. V gene TRBV7-3 combines with J gene TRBJ2-5; D assignment may be TRBD1 or TRBD2 (5 bases each). The CDR3 length is 13 residues. Germline assignment: CDR1 SGHTA and CDR2 FQGTGA. Trimming left V 5 bases short and J 5 bases short, with 12 bases between. The DNA for the CDR3 is TGTGCCAGCAGCCCCCACGAGGGGGAGACCCAGTACTTC. Translation: CASSPHEGETQYF.

This clonotype was recorded a few times. The V gene is TRBV29-1, the J gene TRBJ1-1; possible D gene TRBD1, 5 bases. The CDR3 sequence is 12 residues long. The germline V gene encodes CDR1 SQVTM and CDR2 ANQGSEA. V shed 5 bases and J shed 5 bases, with 12 bases lying between them. The CDR3 protein is CSVFGGRTEAFF. In nucleotides, the CDR3 is TGCAGCGTTTTTGGGGGGAGAACTGAAGCTTTCTTT.

There are many counts of this clonotype. The rearrangement joins TRBV4-2 to TRBJ2-7; TRBD2 agrees at 9 bases. Trimming took 1 base from V and 5 from J; bases not matched to a gene: 6. The germline gives CDR1 LGHNA, CDR2 YNFKEQ. The CDR3 is 15 amino acids. This CDR3 reads CASSQGSGRGHEQYF. The CDR3 DNA reads TGTGCCAGCAGCCAAGGTAGCGGGAGAGGTCACGAGCAGTACTTC.

In this sample, this clonotype turned up a few times. V and J are TRBV30 and TRBJ2-3; D call uncertain. This CDR3 has 12 residues. Trimming stripped 0 bases from V and 4 bases from J, with 5 bases between. CDR1 and CDR2 (germline): GTSNPN, SVGIG (reference sequence). CDR3 sequence reads: CAWSVQADTQYF. DNA for the CDR3: TGTGCCTGGAGTGTGCAGGCAGATACGCAGTATTTT.

This clonotype was found many times. The rearrangement joins TRBV2 to TRBJ2-2; D uncertain. Deletions cut 6 bases from V and 6 bases from J, with 20 bases between. Germline V CDR1 and CDR2: SNHLY, FYNNEI. This CDR3 is 16 amino acids long. The CDR3: CASSPAWAAVSGELFF. Here the CDR3 DNA reads TGTGCCAGCAGCCCCGCTTGGGCTGCCGTTTCCGGGGAGCTGTTTTTT.

The chain combines TRBV10-1 with TRBJ2-3; TRBD2 aligns across 7 bases. CDR3 length equals 14 residues. V was clipped by 2 bases and J by 3 bases; unmatched bases: 2. Germline CDR1 and CDR2: WNHNN and SYGVQD (reference sequence). The CDR3 region is CASSELAVTDTQYF. The CDR3 DNA sequence: TGCGCCAGCAGTGAGCTAGCGGTTACAGATACGCAGTATTTT.

A note on this clonotype: Relative to the germline gene, one junction end is altered; a read error may explain this. V usage is TRBV7-6 and J usage is TRBJ1-5, with 7 positions matching TRBD1. This CDR3 is 15 amino acids long. Germline assignment: CDR1 SGHVS and CDR2 FNYEAQ. The CDR3 protein is CASSGRQGLGQLQHF. The CDR3 DNA is TGTGCCAGCAGTGGCCGACAGGGATTGGGTCAGCTCCAGCATTTT. The whole variable domain, remainder taken from reference TRBV7-6 and TRBJ1-5, is GAGVSQSPRYKVTKRGQDVALRCDPISGHVSLYWYRQALGQGPEFLTYFNYEAQQDKSGLPNDRFSAERPEGSISTLTIQRTEQRDSAMYRCASSGRQGLGQLQHFGDGTRLSIL.

The J gene is TRBJ2-1, the V gene TRBV5-4; D might be TRBD2 (6 bases). Trimming removed 3 bases from V and 6 bases from J, with 16 bases in between. CDR1 and CDR2 (germline): SGHNT, YYREEE (reference sequence). The CDR3 has 15 residues. The CDR3 reads CASSSAGTAGNEQFF. DNA for the CDR3: TGTGCCAGCAGCTCGGCCGGGACTGCGGGCAATGAGCAGTTCTTC.

The chain joins TRBV12-3 or TRBV12-4 to TRBJ2-1, with 7 bases identical to TRBD2. V lost 0 bases to trimming and J lost 6 bases; unmatched junction nucleotides: 8. The CDR3 totals 16 residues. CDR3 loop: CASSLARGRGSNEQFF. For the CDR3, the DNA is TGTGCCAGCAGTTTAGCGCGCGGGAGAGGTTCCAATGAGCAGTTCTTC.